The text below deals with one TCR beta chain. Its antigen is unidentified. This entry is derived from a study of T cell responses to AZD1222 COVID-19 vaccine. Study-wide results and limits: Clonal diversity was possibly underestimated, and the donors were mostly white British, with more females.

Profiling relied on immunoSEQ multiplex PCR, and the TCRdb table lists in-frame clones only, not all of them. The top ten clones hold more than 3% of a sample with roughly 150,000 clones, approximately 88% of them seen once. The source was peripheral blood, collected on day 0 of MenACWY control vaccination. The origin of this receptor is an adult in good health.

CDR3 in DNA: TGCAGTGCCCTAGATGACACTGAAGCTTTCTTT. Protein sequence: CSALDDTEAFF. This chain links TRBV20-1 with TRBJ1-1; D is unresolved. Trimming stripped 6 bases from V and 3 bases from J, with 8 bases between. CDR3 size: 11 residues. Germline V gene sequence: CDR1 DFQATT, CDR2 SNEGSKA (reference sequence).